A single sample is the source of the 15 T cell receptor beta chains below, sequenced in a study of regulatory T cells in long-lasting Graves disease. Time point in this sample: persistent/refractory GD, antithyroid drugs over 5 years with positive TRAb. PBMCs provided the RNA from which the TCR library was made. Through Arm-PCR of CDR3 regions and iRepertoire HTBI primers, TCR beta libraries were built. TCRdb independently ran MiXCR on the multiplex PCR reads; one entry per CDR3 protein. The table has about 660,000 distinct CDR3 sequences, 25% to 35% seen once. The starting material was peripheral blood mononuclear cells (PBMCs), obtained when the disease was refractory, from a patient treated with antithyroid drugs. These receptors originate from a female donor with Graves disease.

This clonotype appeared once. J is TRBJ2-1 and V is TRBV12-3 or TRBV12-4, with D possibly TRBD2 on 5 matching bases. V was cut by 3 bases and J by 9 bases, with 18 bases left in between. This CDR3 region has 15 residues. CDR3: CASSFRFGIGTEQFF. Here the CDR3 DNA reads TGTGCCAGCAGTTTTCGGTTCGGGATAGGAACTGAGCAGTTCTTC.

Note on this clonotype: A read error may account for a junction end that differs from germline. The chain recombines TRBV2 with TRBJ1-2; D gene uncertain. This CDR3 has 14 residues. Germline V CDR1 and CDR2: SNHLY, FYNNEI. The CDR3 protein is CASRRALNSGGYAF. The CDR3 coding sequence is TGTGCCAGCAGAAGGGCGCTTAATTCGGGAGGCTACGCCTTC. The complete variable domain, with remaining parts taken from reference TRBV2 and TRBJ1-2, reads EPEVTQTPSHQVTQMGQEVILRCVPISNHLYFYWYRQILGQKVEFLVSFYNNEISEKSEIFDDQFSVERPDGSNFTLKIRSTKLEDSAMYFCASRRALNSGGYAFGSGTRLTVV.

The chain joins TRBV5-1 to TRBJ2-2; D uncertain. CDR3 length equals 14 residues. Germline V lookup: CDR1 SGHRS, CDR2 YFSETQ. Trimming stripped 0 bases from V and 6 bases from J, with 9 bases between. CDR3 nucleotides: TGCGCCAGCAGCTTGGCACGATTGGCCGGGGAGCTGTTTTTT. As protein: CASSLARLAGELFF.

This clonotype has ten or more counts. The chain combines TRBV7-6 with TRBJ1-1, with D unclear. The V end was cut by 1 base, the J end by 2 bases, with 8 bases between. The CDR3 has 14 residues. Germline V gene sequence: CDR1 SGHVS, CDR2 FNYEAQ. CDR3 region: CASSLVSSNTEAFF. CDR3 sequence (DNA): TGTGCCAGCAGCTTAGTCAGCAGCAACACTGAAGCTTTCTTT.

This rearrangement joins TRBV7-6 to TRBJ1-4; D is unresolved. CDR1 and CDR2 from the germline V gene are SGHVS and FNYEAQ. This CDR3 comprises 14 residues. Trimming shortened V by 5 bases and J by 10 bases, and 17 bases separated the two germline ends. CDR3 protein: CASSPERTEGKLFF. For the CDR3, the DNA is TGTGCCAGCAGCCCGGAGAGGACTGAAGGAAAACTGTTTTTT.

V gene TRBV5-4 combines with J gene TRBJ1-2; the match to TRBD1 covers 8 bases. V lost 6 bases and J lost 8; bases outside the gene matches: 18. CDR1 is SGHNT and CDR2 is YYREEE in the germline V gene (reference sequence). This CDR3 comprises 16 residues. As DNA, the CDR3 is TGTGCCAGCAAAGGGACAGGTGCGGGGGGGCTTGGAGGCTACACCTTC. Its protein product is CASKGTGAGGLGGYTF.

This chain links TRBV29-1 with TRBJ1-1; 7 bases line up with TRBD1. The CDR3 consists of 11 residues. Trimming cost V 5 bases and J 8 bases; bases outside gene matches: 5. CDR1 and CDR2 from the germline V gene are SQVTM and ANQGSEA. The CDR3 DNA reads TGCAGCGTTCCAGGGGGAGTCGAAGCTTTCTTT. This encodes CSVPGGVEAFF.

This clonotype was seen a few times. The CDR3 ends on some other residue instead of the conserved phenylalanine or tryptophan, so this is likely a read error. The gene calls are TRBV6-2 or TRBV6-3 and TRBJ1-1; D is ambiguous. Looked up from germline, CDR1 is MNHEY and CDR2 is SVGEGT. The length of the CDR3 is 10 residues. The CDR3 here is CASSRTEAFL. CDR3 DNA: TGTGCCAGCAGCCGAACTGAGGCTTTCCTT.

To note about this clonotype: A much more abundant neighbour one base away suggests this may be a read error. The rearrangement links TRBV27 to TRBJ2-7; the match to TRBD2 covers 11 bases. The germline V gene has CDR1 MNHEY and CDR2 SMNVEV (reference sequence). This CDR3 contains 15 residues. V trimming: 7 bases; J trimming: 3 bases; junction bases outside the gene matches: 8. This CDR3 reads CASIPATSGIYEQYF. CDR3 DNA: TGTGCCAGCATCCCCGCGACTAGCGGGATCTACGAGCAGTACTTC.

This clonotype was recorded a few times. The rearrangement joins TRBV15 to TRBJ2-5, with D possibly TRBD1 on 6 matching bases. The CDR3 consists of 15 residues. CDR1 and CDR2 (germline): LNHNV, YYDKDF (reference sequence). V was pared by 7 bases and J by 3 bases, with 18 bases between. CDR3 DNA: TGTGCCACCAACAACCTGGGGACAAGGGAAGAGACCCAGTACTTC. Amino acids: CATNNLGTREETQYF.

This rearrangement joins TRBV20-1 to TRBJ1-6; 8 bases agree with TRBD1. CDR1 and CDR2 (germline): DFQATT, SNEGSKA (reference sequence). CDR3 length: 15 residues. Trimming at V came to 0 bases and at J to 7 bases, leaving 5 bases not matched to a gene. CDR3 loop: CSARDQDRENSPLHF. The CDR3 DNA is TGCAGTGCTAGAGATCAGGACAGGGAAAATTCACCCCTCCACTTT.

CDR3 sequence (DNA): TGTGCCAGCAGGCAACAGGACAGGGGGCCCTACGAGCAGTACTTC. This gives the protein CASRQQDRGPYEQYF. The chain employs TRBV6-1 and TRBJ2-7; 11 bases are a match to TRBD1. Trimming took 6 bases from V and 2 from J; bases not matched to a gene: 6. The CDR3 is 15 residues long. Germline assignment: CDR1 MNHNS and CDR2 SASEGT.

The chain combines TRBV30 with TRBJ1-1; 7 bases are shared with TRBD1. V shed 3 bases, J shed 4 bases, and the junction held 2 bases outside the gene matches. Germline V gene data show CDR1 as GTSNPN and CDR2 as SVGIG (reference sequence). This CDR3 is built from 12 residues. The CDR3 DNA follows: TGTGCCTGGAGGCAGGGGGGCACTGAAGCTTTCTTT. This encodes CAWRQGGTEAFF. The full variable domain, in which reference TRBV30 and TRBJ1-1 provide the parts outside the CDR3, is SQTIHQWPATLVQPVGSPLSLECTVEGTSNPNLYWYRQAAGRGLQLLFYSVGIGQISSEVPQNLSASRPQDRQFILSSKKLLLSDSGFYLCAWRQGGTEAFFGQGTRLTVV.

This chain links TRBV12-3 or TRBV12-4 with TRBJ1-1, with D uncertain. The CDR3 contains 15 residues. V shed 7 bases and J shed 0 bases, with 15 bases lying between them. CDR3 protein: CASILGLGLNTEAFF. Here the CDR3 DNA reads TGTGCCAGCATCTTAGGGTTGGGGTTGAACACTGAAGCTTTCTTT.

This clonotype was recorded many times. This sequence joins TRBV9 and TRBJ1-1, with 7 nucleotides matching TRBD1. From germline, CDR1 is SGDLS and CDR2 YYNGEE. The V gene end was trimmed by 0 bases and the J gene end by 0 bases; junction bases not matched to a gene: 2. The CDR3 totals 15 residues. The CDR3 loop is CASSVGTGVNTEAFF. CDR3 nucleotides: TGTGCCAGCAGCGTAGGGACAGGCGTGAACACTGAAGCTTTCTTT.